These 2 T cell receptor beta chains came from one sample sequenced in a study of blood T cell repertoires in COVID-19. Sequencing used immunoSEQ multiplex PCR; TCRdb keeps in-frame clones, though not all of them. The sample holds 200,000 to 250,000 clones, 70% to 90% seen once. Input material: peripheral blood. The receptors originated from a man aged 40-49 years with acute or convalescent COVID-19.

The V call is TRBV6-2 or TRBV6-3, the J call TRBJ1-2, with D possibly being TRBD1 (5 bases). The CDR3 runs 16 residues. The germline CDR1 and CDR2 sequences are MNHEY and SVGEGT. V was clipped by 6 bases and J by 0 bases, with 17 bases between them. DNA of the CDR3: TGTGCCAGCAGCTCCCTAAGACAGACAACTAACTATGGCTACACCTTC. Its protein product is CASSSLRQTTNYGYTF.

The V gene is TRBV5-6, the J gene TRBJ1-1; TRBD1 matches 7 bases. Per the germline V gene, CDR1 is SGHDT and CDR2 is YYEEEE. The CDR3 is 16 residues long. Trimming took 3 bases from V and 4 from J; bases not matched to a gene: 12. The CDR3 DNA sequence: TGTGCCAGCAGCTCCCGGACAGGCCGGTGGGGCACTGAAGCTTTCTTT. This translates into CASSSRTGRWGTEAFF.